Listed here are 16 T cell receptor beta chains from one sample, sequenced in a study of blood T cell repertoires in COVID-19. Measured with immunoSEQ multiplex PCR; TCRdb has only the in-frame clones, and not every one. The repertoire holds 200,000 to 300,000 clones, around four fifths seen once, with just under 6.5% in the top ten. Sequences were obtained from peripheral blood. The receptors here all came from a woman aged 60-70 years with active or convalescent COVID-19.

V is TRBV3-1 (or the pseudogene TRBV3-2) and J is TRBJ2-5; D is unresolved. Germline CDR1 is LGHDT and CDR2 is YNNKEL (reference sequence). This CDR3 contains 15 residues. V was trimmed by 0 bases and J by 2 bases, leaving 10 bases between them. This CDR3 reads CASSQDIRGQETQYF. DNA for the CDR3: TGTGCCAGCAGCCAAGATATACGAGGACAAGAGACCCAGTACTTC.

A few counts support this clone. The genes are TRBV5-1 and TRBJ1-4; D unresolved. This CDR3 comprises 12 residues. V was trimmed by 4 bases and J by 8 bases, leaving 9 bases between them. Germline loops: CDR1 SGHRS, CDR2 YFSETQ. The CDR3 sequence is CASSEAGEKLFF. For the CDR3, the DNA is TGCGCCAGCAGCGAGGCGGGGGAAAAACTGTTTTTT.

The chain uses TRBV29-1 and TRBJ1-2, with 8 bases matching TRBD1. Per germline, CDR1 SQVTM and CDR2 ANQGSEA. V dropped 4 bases and J dropped 5; count of bases not matched to a gene: 12. This CDR3 has 15 residues. The CDR3 sequence is CSVVSGGGVRYGYTF. CDR3 sequence (DNA): TGCAGCGTTGTCTCAGGGGGCGGGGTGCGATATGGCTACACCTTC.

The chain uses TRBV4-1 and TRBJ1-4, with a tentative D call TRBD1 (6 bases). Deletions cut 3 bases from V and 7 bases from J, with 18 bases between. The germline V gene has CDR1 MGHRA and CDR2 YSYEKL. The CDR3 sequence is 16 residues long. CDR3 amino acids: CASSHAGTPGSEKLFF. The CDR3 nucleotides are TGCGCCAGCAGCCATGCAGGGACACCGGGGAGTGAAAAACTGTTTTTT.

The gene calls are TRBV19 and TRBJ1-2; 8 nucleotides align to TRBD1. The length of the CDR3 is 15 residues. J was trimmed by 4 bases and V by 9 bases; bases with no gene match: 13. Germline CDR1 LNHDA, CDR2 SQIVND (reference sequence). CDR3 in DNA: TGTGCCAGAGACGGACAGGGTGAATTAGGCTATGGCTACACCTTC. It is translated as CARDGQGELGYGYTF.

The gene calls are TRBV2 and TRBJ2-4; 8 bases agree with TRBD1. The V and J ends lost 3 bases and 8 bases, in that order; junction bases with no gene match: 3. The germline V gene encodes CDR1 SNHLY and CDR2 FYNNEI. The CDR3 extends over 13 amino acids. CDR3 nucleotide sequence: TGTGCCAGCAGTGATGACAGGGGTGACATTCAGTACTTC. Protein product: CASSDDRGDIQYF.

The chain recombines TRBV21-1 with TRBJ1-1. TRBV21-1 has pseudogene status. The CDR3 contains 16 residues. The CDR3 coding sequence is TGTGCCAGCAGCGAGAGGGCGACACCATTGAACACTGAAGCTTTCTTT. Its protein is CASSERATPLNTEAFF.

This clone was counted between two and nine times. J is TRBJ1-4 and V is TRBV2, with unresolved D. The germline CDR1 and CDR2 sequences are SNHLY and FYNNEI. The V end was cut by 3 bases, the J end by 0 bases, with 8 bases between. The CDR3 has 15 amino acids. CDR3 amino acids: CASSDYPTTNEKLFF. The DNA of the CDR3 is TGTGCCAGCAGTGACTATCCCACAACTAATGAAAAACTGTTTTTT.

Only a few counts were recorded for this clone. In DNA, the CDR3 is TGTGCCAGCGACAGGGATCGCTCCTACAATGAGCAGTTCTTC. Translating gives CASDRDRSYNEQFF. The genes are TRBV5-4 and TRBJ2-1; 7 positions agree with TRBD1. The germline gives CDR1 SGHNT, CDR2 YYREEE (reference sequence). The CDR3 is 14 amino acids. The V segment lost 7 bases and the J segment 0 bases; nucleotides outside the gene matches: 4.

The chain links TRBV19 to TRBJ2-5; 8 bases match TRBD1. CDR1 is LNHDA and CDR2 is SQIVND in the germline V gene (reference sequence). V shed 7 bases and J 4 bases; nucleotides not matched to a gene: 2. The CDR3 has 12 amino acids. The CDR3: CASMGTGETQYF. The CDR3 nucleotides are TGTGCCAGTATGGGGACAGGAGAGACCCAGTACTTC. The full variable domain, rest sourced from reference TRBV19 and TRBJ2-5, is DGGITQSPKYLFRKEGQNVTLSCEQNLNHDAMYWYRQDPGQGLRLIYYSQIVNDFQKGDIAEGYSVSREKKESFPLTVTSAQKNPTAFYLCASMGTGETQYFGPGTRLLVL.

The chain couples TRBV15 to TRBJ2-1, with 11 bases fitting TRBD2. The CDR3 is made up of 16 amino acids. J lost 7 bases, V lost 3 bases, and 8 bases had no gene match. Germline V CDR1 and CDR2: LNHNV, YYDKDF (reference sequence). The CDR3 bases are TGTGCCACCAGCAGTACCCTAGCGGGGGGCCGGAATGAGCAGTTCTTC. Its protein product is CATSSTLAGGRNEQFF.

The rearrangement joins TRBV30 to TRBJ2-5, with D perhaps matching TRBD1 (5 bases). CDR3 size: 13 residues. Germline V gives CDR1 GTSNPN, CDR2 SVGIG (reference sequence). Between the trimmed V and J ends, which lost 2 bases and 5 bases, there was a span of 12 bases. In DNA form, the CDR3 reads TGTGCCTGGAGTAAGGGGTACGGTGAGACCCAGTACTTC. It is translated as CAWSKGYGETQYF.

The V and J genes are TRBV5-1 and TRBJ1-6; 8 bases align to TRBD1. The CDR3 loop spans 16 amino acids. Germline CDR1 reads SGHRS; CDR2 reads YFSETQ. J gave up 9 bases and V 0 bases, and 8 bases lay outside the gene matches. CDR3 in amino acids: CASSLDPTGGGSPLHF. The DNA of the CDR3 is TGCGCCAGCAGCTTGGACCCCACAGGGGGGGGTTCACCCCTCCACTTT.

The J gene is TRBJ1-1, the V gene TRBV28, with a possible D match to TRBD1 (6 bases). CDR3 length: 18 residues. V shed 3 bases and J shed 5 bases, with 25 bases lying between them. CDR1 and CDR2 from the germline V gene are MDHEN and SYDVKM. CDR3 in DNA: TGTGCCAGCAGTTTCGGGCCGTCCACAGGGAAAAGAACGACTGAAGCTTTCTTT. It yields the protein CASSFGPSTGKRTTEAFF.

This clone was seen once. The gene calls are TRBV19 and TRBJ2-1; weak D call: TRBD2 (7 bases). With 1 base removed from V and 8 bases from J, the gap between germline ends came to 15 bases. Looked up from germline, CDR1 is LNHDA and CDR2 is SQIVND (reference sequence). This CDR3 contains 15 residues. The CDR3: CASSIVAGEGDEQFF. CDR3 nucleotides: TGTGCCAGTAGTATAGTTGCGGGGGAGGGGGATGAGCAGTTCTTC.

This chain uses TRBV23-1 with TRBJ2-7, with D unresolved. TRBV23-1 is sorted into the ORF group, with uncertain function. The CDR3 has 16 amino acids. V was shortened by 0 bases and J by 2 bases, with 14 bases between the two germline ends. The chain's CDR3 is CASSQSRKCVAYEQYF. CDR3 nucleotides: TGCGCCAGCAGTCAATCGAGAAAATGCGTGGCCTACGAGCAGTACTTC.